Each of the 6 T cell receptor beta chains below was sequenced from the same sample in a study of blood T cell repertoires in COVID-19. Sequencing used immunoSEQ multiplex PCR; TCRdb keeps in-frame clones, though not all of them. Among approximately 350,000 clones listed, 80% to 90% were seen once. Material for sequencing was peripheral blood. These receptors were obtained from a woman in her twenties or thirties with COVID-19, enrolled during active disease.

This clone was detected only once. The chain employs TRBV18 and TRBJ1-2; D is uncertain. V lost 2 bases to trimming and J lost 2 bases, with 15 bases between them. The CDR3 totals 16 residues. Germline V lookup: CDR1 KGHSH, CDR2 LQKENI. The CDR3 here is CASSPNGRGTNYGYTF. The CDR3 DNA reads as TGTGCCAGCTCACCAAACGGACGGGGTACAAACTATGGCTACACCTTC. The full variable domain, completed using reference TRBV18 and TRBJ1-2, is NAGVMQNPRHLVRRRGQEARLRCSPMKGHSHVYWYRQLPEEGLKFMVYLQKENIIDESGMPKERFSAEFPKEGPSILRIQQVVRGDSAAYFCASSPNGRGTNYGYTFGSGTRLTVV.

The chain uses TRBV24-1 and TRBJ2-2; possibly TRBD1 for D (5 bases). This CDR3 has 14 amino acids. Per germline, CDR1 KGHDR and CDR2 SFDVKD. Deletions cut 4 bases from V and 6 bases from J, with 11 bases between. CDR3 amino acids: CATSDPGYAGELFF. CDR3 nucleotide sequence: TGTGCCACCAGTGACCCAGGGTACGCCGGGGAGCTGTTTTTT.

CDR3 residues: CASRRYRGAIDEQYF. For the CDR3, the DNA is TGTGCCAGCAGGCGTTACAGGGGCGCCATCGACGAGCAGTACTTC. The chain combines TRBV6-5 with TRBJ2-7; 7 bases agree with TRBD1. Per germline, CDR1 MNHEY and CDR2 SVGAGI. The CDR3 spans 15 residues. The V gene end was trimmed by 6 bases and the J gene end by 5 bases; junction bases not matched to a gene: 13.

The chain employs TRBV29-1 and TRBJ2-3; TRBD2 matches 9 bases. The V and J ends lost 7 bases and 0 bases, in that order; junction bases with no gene match: 14. The CDR3 spans 17 residues. CDR1 is SQVTM, CDR2 ANQGSEA, per germline. DNA for the CDR3: TGCAGCGCCGGAGGTCTAGCGGGGACTTATAGCACAGATACGCAGTATTTT. This sequence encodes CSAGGLAGTYSTDTQYF.

The gene calls are TRBV10-2 and TRBJ1-5; D possibly corresponds to TRBD1 (6 bases). V dropped 6 bases and J dropped 3 bases, with 18 bases sitting between them. Germline CDR1 and CDR2: WSHSY and SAAADI. The CDR3 extends over 16 amino acids. CDR3 region: CASRPGPGGANQPQHF. For the CDR3, the DNA is TGCGCCAGCAGACCGGGCCCGGGGGGGGCCAATCAGCCCCAGCATTTT.

V usage is TRBV6-5 and J usage is TRBJ1-3; D is uncertain. V lost 4 bases, J lost 0 bases, and 13 bases lay in between. The V gene's germline CDR1 is MNHEY and CDR2 SVGAGI. The CDR3 has 16 amino acids. Here the CDR3 reads CASSSGIPLSGNTIYF. CDR3 DNA sequence: TGTGCCAGCAGTTCGGGGATTCCCCTCTCTGGAAACACCATATATTTT.